This T cell receptor (beta chain) was captured in a study of blood T cell repertoires in COVID-19. Some clones are missing from TCRdb's copy, which holds only in-frame ones; the method was immunoSEQ multiplex PCR. The repertoire holds 30,000 to 50,000 clones, approximately 85% seen once, with about 9.3% in the top ten. V was trimmed by 0 bases and J by 8 bases, leaving 7 bases between them. The CDR3 consists of 13 residues. Looked up from germline, CDR1 is WNHNN and CDR2 is SYGVQD (reference sequence). Input material: peripheral blood. The TCR originated in a human donor in a cohort sampled during active COVID-19. The chain employs TRBV10-1 and TRBJ2-2; D is unclear. The CDR3 DNA follows: TGCGCCAGCAGTGAGTCCATTCTAGGGGAGCTGTTTTTT. Its protein product is CASSESILGELFF.